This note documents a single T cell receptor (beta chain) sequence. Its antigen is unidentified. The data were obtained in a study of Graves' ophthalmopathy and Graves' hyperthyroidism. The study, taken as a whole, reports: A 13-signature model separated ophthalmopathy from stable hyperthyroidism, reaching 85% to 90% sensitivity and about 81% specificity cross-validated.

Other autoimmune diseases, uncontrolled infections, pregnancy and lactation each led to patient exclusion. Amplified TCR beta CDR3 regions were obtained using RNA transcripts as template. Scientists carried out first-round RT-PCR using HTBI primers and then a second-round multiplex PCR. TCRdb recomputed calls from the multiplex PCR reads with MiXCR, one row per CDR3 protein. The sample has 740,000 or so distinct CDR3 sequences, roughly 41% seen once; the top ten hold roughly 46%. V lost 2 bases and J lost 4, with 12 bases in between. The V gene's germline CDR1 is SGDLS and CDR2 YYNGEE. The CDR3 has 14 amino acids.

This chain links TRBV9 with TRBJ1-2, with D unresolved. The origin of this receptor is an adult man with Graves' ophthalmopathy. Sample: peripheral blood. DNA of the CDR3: TGTGCCAGCAGCGTCGTGGCGGAGAGCTATGGCTACACCTTC. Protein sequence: CASSVVAESYGYTF.